This T cell receptor (beta chain) was identified during a study of T cells after yellow fever vaccination. Study as a whole: Fractions low in cell number were prepared with SMART-Seq v4 Ultra Low Input. Points from the study as a whole: Abundant clonotypes (contaminants from the bulk population) could be present in FACS-sorted repertoires. Among primary-vaccination clones, most reappeared after the booster, at just under 98% for CD4 and around 91% for CD8.

The germline V gene has CDR1 SGHTA and CDR2 FQGTGA. The CDR3 loop spans 14 amino acids. Between the trimmed V and J ends, which lost 1 base and 2 bases, there was a span of 8 bases. Concerning this clonotype itself: Its cognate antigen is unknown.

A process of 5'RACE template switching, which added a universal primer site and UMIs, was used to make TCR cDNA. TCRdb re-analysed the 5' RACE reads in MiXCR, keeping a single row per CDR3 protein. The table has 400,000 or so distinct CDR3 sequences, 11% seen once. The V gene is TRBV7-3, the J gene TRBJ1-1; possibly TRBD1 for D (5 bases). The receptor was isolated from a man aged 18 to 30 who received the YFV17D yellow fever vaccine. The material was PBMCs, obtained on the day of the first yellow fever vaccination. The DNA of the CDR3 is TGTGCCAGCAGCTTAAACGGGGGAAACACTGAAGCTTTCTTT. Its translation is CASSLNGGNTEAFF.